Listed below are T cell receptor beta chains from one sample, sequenced in a study of resident and recirculating memory T cells in vitiligo. Assay: immunoSEQ multiplex PCR; the TCRdb copy retains only in-frame clones and omits some. In the table there are around 70,000 clones, approximately 91% of which are singletons. The specimen was blood. All receptors come from a male donor with vitiligo. CDR3s include the opening cysteine and the closing phenylalanine or tryptophan. D genes are given only for firm matches. Clone size is not always given. Where it is, it says once, few, many or a class for expanded clones.

V	J	size	D	CDR3	DNA
TRBV15	TRBJ2-3	.	.	CATESSVSRRPPSTDTQYF	TGTGCCACCGAGTCTTCGGTCTCGCGCAGGCCCCCCTCCACAGATACGCAGTATTTT
TRBV19	TRBJ2-7	.	TRBD1	CASSFGTAPYEQYF	TGTGCCAGTAGTTTCGGGACAGCCCCCTACGAGCAGTACTTC
TRBV7-7	TRBJ2-7	.	TRBD1	CASSLGQGVSYEQYF	TGTGCTAGCAGCTTAGGCCAGGGGGTCTCCTACGAGCAGTACTTC
TRBV27	TRBJ1-1	.	.	CASSLSRGSNTEAFF	TGTGCCAGCAGTTTATCCAGGGGTTCGAACACTGAAGCTTTCTTT
TRBV27	TRBJ2-7	.	TRBD1	CASGNKGQGLYEQYF	TGTGCCAGCGGTAATAAGGGACAGGGTTTGTACGAGCAGTACTTC
TRBV6-5	TRBJ1-5	once	.	CASSYSRLGNQPQHF	TGTGCCAGCAGTTACTCGAGACTCGGCAATCAGCCCCAGCATTTT
TRBV5-1	TRBJ2-5	.	TRBD1	CASSLGTGDPETQYF	TGCGCCAGCAGCTTGGGAACAGGGGATCCAGAGACCCAGTACTTC
TRBV11-2	TRBJ2-7	.	TRBD1	CASRSTGTGLNEQYF	TGTGCCAGCAGATCCACCGGGACAGGGTTAAACGAGCAGTACTTC
TRBV28	TRBJ1-2	.	.	CASSLRGTFLYGYTF	TGTGCCAGCAGTTTAAGGGGGACCTTCCTCTATGGCTACACCTTC
TRBV28	TRBJ2-7	.	.	CASRSGAPYEQYF	TGTGCCAGCAGGTCAGGGGCCCCCTACGAGCAGTACTTC
TRBV25-1	TRBJ2-5	.	.	CASSEASVETQYF	TGTGCCAGCAGTGAGGCCTCCGTAGAGACCCAGTACTTC
TRBV5-1	TRBJ1-4	.	.	CASSLDSYGEKLFF	TGCGCCAGCAGCCTTGACAGTTACGGTGAAAAACTGTTTTTT
TRBV5-6	TRBJ2-5	.	TRBD1	CASSLRDRAQETQYF	TGTGCCAGCAGCTTGAGGGACAGGGCCCAAGAGACCCAGTACTTC
TRBV14	TRBJ1-3	.	.	CASSQLFSGGDTIYF	TGTGCCAGCAGCCAGTTGTTCTCCGGAGGTGACACCATATATTTT
TRBV5-4	TRBJ2-4	.	TRBD1	CASSLDRGIAKNIQYF	TGTGCCAGCAGCTTGGACAGGGGGATAGCCAAAAACATTCAGTACTTC
TRBV2	TRBJ2-1	.	TRBD2	CASSARGSGGAFYNEQFF	TGTGCCAGCAGCGCCAGGGGGAGCGGGGGGGCATTCTACAATGAGCAGTTCTTC
TRBV2	TRBJ2-3	.	TRBD2	CASLRVGGADTQYF	TGTGCCAGCCTAAGGGTTGGGGGGGCAGATACGCAGTATTTT